This T cell receptor beta chain was sequenced for a study of a mutant IDH1 vaccine in newly diagnosed glioma. About the study: The start of vaccination came 4-6 weeks after radiotherapy alone, or with temozolomide cycles. Former treatment meant radiotherapy, temozolomide, or both; the majority had gotten both.

Points on this clone: Its target is not known.

Only in-frame clones appear in the TCRdb table, and some are missing; sequencing was by immunoSEQ multiplex PCR. The sample records tens of thousands of clones, around 80% being singletons. The CDR3 sequence is 17 residues long. The germline V gene has CDR1 LNHDA and CDR2 SQIVND (reference sequence). Trimming cost V 0 bases and J 4 bases; bases outside gene matches: 7. The time point denotes: week 23, last vaccination. Topical imiquimod accompanied each vaccine dose, which consisted of 300 ug of mutant IDH1 20-mer peptide. Source: PBMCs, taken from a glioma patient whose treatment included an IDH1 peptide vaccine. V and J are TRBV19 and TRBJ2-3; 10 bases match TRBD2. This clonotype was obtained from a woman between 40 and 55 years old with glioma. Some clones in this sample may be carry-over from other donors' samples. CDR3 region: CASSIDLAGAFPDTQYF. The CDR3 region has the DNA TGTGCCAGTAGTATAGATCTAGCGGGGGCTTTCCCAGATACGCAGTATTTT.